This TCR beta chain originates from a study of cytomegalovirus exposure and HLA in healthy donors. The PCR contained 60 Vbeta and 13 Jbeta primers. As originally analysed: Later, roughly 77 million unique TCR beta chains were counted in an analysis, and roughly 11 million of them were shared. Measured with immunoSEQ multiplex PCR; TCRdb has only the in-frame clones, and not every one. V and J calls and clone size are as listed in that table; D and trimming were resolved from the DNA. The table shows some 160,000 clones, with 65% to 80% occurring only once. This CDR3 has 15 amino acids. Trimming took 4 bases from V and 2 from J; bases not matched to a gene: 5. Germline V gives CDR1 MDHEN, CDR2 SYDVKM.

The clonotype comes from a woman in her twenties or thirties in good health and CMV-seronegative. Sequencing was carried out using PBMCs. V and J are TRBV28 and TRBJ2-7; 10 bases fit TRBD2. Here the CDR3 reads CASSSPGLAAYEQYF. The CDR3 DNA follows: TGTGCCAGCAGTTCCCCCGGACTAGCGGCCTACGAGCAGTACTTC.